This TCR beta chain was documented in a study of T cell clones after liver transplantation. Study at large: Samples came from ITN030ST, which attempted immunosuppression withdrawal within 2 years of liver transplantation. Study-wide points: Post-transplant time points were not standardized, so conclusions are preliminary. A larger donor-reactive than third-party decline suggested partial antigen-specific deletion. Low donor cell numbers restricted donor-reactive repertoire measurement in two subjects.

As to this clone: Antigen: not known.

The assay was immunoSEQ multiplex PCR, and TCRdb's table has in-frame clones only and misses some. The sample records some 110,000 clones, just over 90% being singletons. The receptor was isolated from a human patient who received a liver transplant. Some of the T cells may derive from the graft donor. The input for sequencing was CD4+ T cells from blood, taken 12 months after liver transplant.

Here the CDR3 reads CASTLGTALSYEQYF. CDR3 DNA: TGTGCCAGCACCTTAGGGACAGCACTCTCCTACGAGCAGTACTTC. V usage is TRBV28 and J usage is TRBJ2-7, with 7 bases fitting TRBD1. The V gene's germline CDR1 is MDHEN and CDR2 SYDVKM. CDR3 size: 15 residues. The V and J ends lost 7 bases and 0 bases, in that order; junction bases with no gene match: 9.